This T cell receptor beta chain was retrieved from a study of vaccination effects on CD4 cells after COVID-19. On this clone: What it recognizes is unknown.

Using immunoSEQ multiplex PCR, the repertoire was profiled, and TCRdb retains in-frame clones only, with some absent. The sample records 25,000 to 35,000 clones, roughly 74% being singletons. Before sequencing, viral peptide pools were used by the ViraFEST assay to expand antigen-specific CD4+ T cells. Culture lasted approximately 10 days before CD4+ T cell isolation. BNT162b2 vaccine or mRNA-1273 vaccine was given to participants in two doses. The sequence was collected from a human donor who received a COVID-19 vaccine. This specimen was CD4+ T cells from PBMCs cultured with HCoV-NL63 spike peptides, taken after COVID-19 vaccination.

The CDR3 nucleotides read TGTGCCTGGAGCGGACAGGGGATGGGGACCCAGTACTTC. Its translation: CAWSGQGMGTQYF. This chain uses TRBV30 with TRBJ2-5; 9 bases are shared with TRBD1. Germline CDR1 GTSNPN, CDR2 SVGIG (reference sequence). The CDR3 loop spans 13 amino acids. Trimming took 3 bases from V and 7 from J; bases not matched to a gene: 6.